The entry below describes one T cell receptor beta chain. As yet, its antigen is unknown. The PCR used 60 Vbeta and 13 Jbeta primers. TCRdb's table, derived via immunoSEQ multiplex PCR, lists solely in-frame clones and lacks some. The table includes 150,000 to 160,000 clones, around 83% detected once. The CDR3 runs to 16 residues. Germline loops: CDR1 WNHNN, CDR2 SYGVQD (reference sequence). The germline V and J ends were trimmed by 2 bases and 3 bases, with 15 bases remaining between them. These data come from a study of cytomegalovirus exposure and HLA in healthy donors. Study overall: Unique TCR beta sequences numbering 117 million came from about 179 million T cells in an earlier analysis. General observations from the study: In a later analysis, at a false discovery rate of 0.05, over 15,000 TCR beta sequences were associated with HLA alleles.

Whereas donors were nominally healthy upon sampling, unrecorded immune exposures were probable. The chain carries TRBV10-1 and TRBJ2-3; D might be TRBD1 (6 bases). The sequence came from a woman between 18 and 30 years old in good health and CMV-seronegative. The sequencing sample was made of PBMCs. CDR3 nucleotides: TGCGCCAGCAGTGAGATGAGCGGCAGGGGAACAGATACGCAGTATTTT. Protein sequence: CASSEMSGRGTDTQYF.